This T cell receptor beta chain was recovered during a study of blood T cell repertoires in COVID-19 (dated by TCRdb to about 2020). A note on the overall study: Samples covering the acute and convalescent phases of COVID-19 were provided by collaborators in the United States, Italy and Spain. The prospective study material was composed of cDNA or gDNA derived from T cells, B-cell-depleted T cells, or PBMCs. Deeply sampled blood TCRbeta repertoires from subjects exposed to, actively infected with, or recovered from COVID-19 were included in the dataset. The repertoires were made available in a free public database intended to serve as a resource for research on the immune response to SARS-CoV-2. The samples were drawn from two sources: the first 160 participants of the ongoing ImmuneRACE study, and 950 to 1,500 subjects contributed by 6 global collaborators. Nearly every sample came with metadata listing a de-identified subject ID, COVID-19 status, age in years and sex. Where available, HLA class I and class II types were obtained from metadata supplied by the sample provider rather than from assay-based typing.

Findings and caveats that apply to the study as a whole: Clinical and demographic metadata were provided uncurated, with the amount varying by source and participant.

The immunoSEQ Assay, a bias-controlled multiplex PCR, was used to amplify TCRbeta CDR3 regions from genomic DNA. The paper's processing steps were these. The number of nucleated cells in each sample was estimated by amplification of reference gene primers within the assay. To quantify the absolute abundance of each unique TCRbeta CDR3 rearrangement, sequence reads were collapsed and filtered. For each sample, productive Simpson clonality was calculated by taking the square root of Simpson's diversity index across productive rearrangements. TCRdb stores this immuneACCESS table with in-frame sequences only. Part of the clones is absent; in the studies checked, under half of the shortfall reflects unresolved V genes, and no reason is known for the rest. D and trimming were read from the DNA, whereas the V and J calls and clone size are those reported in that table. In all, the sample holds 150,000 or so clones, and approximately 86% of those were seen once. Of the sample, over 9.5% falls within the top ten clones.

One collaborating source in Seattle enrolled patients during active infection and followed them longitudinally through the course of disease. Collaborating institutions collected whole blood in K2EDTA tubes following their own protocols. For TCRbeta analysis, collaborator samples were shipped as frozen whole blood, as isolated PBMCs, or as DNA extracted from either sample type. On this clone itself: The antigen it binds to is not known. No base-level quality is on record; no much larger clone is a single base apart.

CDR1 and CDR2, per the germline V gene, are MNHEY and SVGAGI. Relative to germline, V is 4 bases shorter and J is 2 bases shorter, with 8 bases between their ends. Counted from cysteine to phenylalanine, this CDR3 has 13 amino acids. Only the CDR3 DNA is retained, 39 bases long and in frame from the first base. The specimen sequenced was peripheral blood. The V gene is TRBV6-5 and the J gene is TRBJ2-5; the D gene cannot be resolved reliably. This TCR was recovered from a woman aged 65 to 85 with COVID-19, enrolled during active disease. The CDR3 protein sequence reads: CASSSRRQETQYF. The DNA sequence is as follows: TGTGCCAGCAGTTCGAGGAGACAAGAGACCCAGTACTTC.